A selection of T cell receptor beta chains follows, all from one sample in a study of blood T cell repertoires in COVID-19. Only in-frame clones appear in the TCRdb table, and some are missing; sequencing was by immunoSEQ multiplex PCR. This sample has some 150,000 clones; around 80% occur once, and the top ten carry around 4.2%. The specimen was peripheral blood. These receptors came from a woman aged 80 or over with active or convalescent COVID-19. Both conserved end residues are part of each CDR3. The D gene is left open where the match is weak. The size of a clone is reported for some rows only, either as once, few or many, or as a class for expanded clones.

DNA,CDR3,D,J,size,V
TGTGCCAGTAGTCCGACCCGGGACAGGGTCCGCAATCAGCCCCAGCATTTT,CASSPTRDRVRNQPQHF,TRBD1,TRBJ1-5,-,TRBV19
TGTGCCAGTAGTTTATCCTACAGCAATCAGCCCCAGCATTTT,CASSLSYSNQPQHF,-,TRBJ1-5,few,TRBV19
TGTGCCAGTAGTGTCCAACTTGGTAGGGGGCGGCCGAACACTGAAGCTTTCTTT,CASSVQLGRGRPNTEAFF,TRBD1,TRBJ1-1,-,TRBV19
TGTGCCAGCAGCTTATTGAGTACCTACGAGCAGTACTTC,CASSLLSTYEQYF,-,TRBJ2-7,-,TRBV7-3
TGTGCCAGCAGCCTAGCGGGGGGCTCAGATACGCAGTATTTT,CASSLAGGSDTQYF,TRBD2,TRBJ2-3,-,TRBV5-4
TGTGCCAGCAGTGATGGCCTGGGGGGGCACAATGAGCAGTTCTTC,CASSDGLGGHNEQFF,-,TRBJ2-1,once,TRBV2
TGTGCCAGCAACTTGGGGCAGGGCAATTTTCAAGAGACCCAGTACTTC,CASNLGQGNFQETQYF,-,TRBJ2-5,-,TRBV21-1
TGTGCCAGCAGCTTACCGCCGGGGGGCCAGGGAGATACGCAGTATTTT,CASSLPPGGQGDTQYF,-,TRBJ2-3,-,TRBV7-6
TGTGCCAGCAGCTTCGGGGGGAATACGCAGTATTTT,CASSFGGNTQYF,TRBD2,TRBJ2-3,-,TRBV5-5
TGTGCCAGCTCATTGGACAGGAACACTGAAGCTTTCTTT,CASSLDRNTEAFF,-,TRBJ1-1,few,TRBV18
TGTGCCAGCACGCGTACCGGAAACACCATATATTTT,CASTRTGNTIYF,-,TRBJ1-3,-,TRBV27
TGTGCCAGCAGCATCGGGACAGGGGGCCGTTCACCCCTCCACTTT,CASSIGTGGRSPLHF,TRBD1,TRBJ1-6,-,TRBV5-6
TGTGCCAGCAGTTTAGCAGGGCCCACCGGGGAGCTGTTTTTT,CASSLAGPTGELFF,-,TRBJ2-2,-,TRBV28
TGTGCCAGCAGCGACCTCGGGAGGGCCACTGAAGCTTTCTTT,CASSDLGRATEAFF,-,TRBJ1-1,-,TRBV6-5
TGTGCCAGTACTCCGGGACAGGGAGGGGTCGAGCAGTACTTC,CASTPGQGGVEQYF,TRBD1,TRBJ2-7,-,TRBV9
TGTGCCAGCAGACCCCGCCGAGACGACGGGGTCTACACCTTC,CASRPRRDDGVYTF,-,TRBJ1-2,-,TRBV11-2
TGTGCCAGCAGTGAAATGGACAGGGGGTTCTACAATGAGCAGTTCTTC,CASSEMDRGFYNEQFF,TRBD1,TRBJ2-1,-,TRBV6-1
TGTGCCAGCAGTGAAGGTGGTGGAGGGGCCGGGGAGCTGTTTTTT,CASSEGGGGAGELFF,-,TRBJ2-2,-,TRBV6-1
TGTGCCAGCAGCTTAGACACATTTAGCAATCAGCCCCAGCATTTT,CASSLDTFSNQPQHF,-,TRBJ1-5,-,TRBV7-2
TGTGCCAGCAGTTTTAGAAATTCGGGACAGGGCACCGGGGAGCTGTTTTTT,CASSFRNSGQGTGELFF,TRBD1,TRBJ2-2,-,TRBV28
TGTGCCAGCGAAACCCGAGTGAACACTGAAGCTTTCTTT,CASETRVNTEAFF,-,TRBJ1-1,-,TRBV19
TGCGCCAGCAGCCAAGACCCTAGCGGGGCTGCCAATACGCAGTATTTT,CASSQDPSGAANTQYF,TRBD2,TRBJ2-3,-,TRBV4-1
TGCGCCAGCAGCAAGGGACAGGTGTTGTACACCTTC,CASSKGQVLYTF,TRBD1,TRBJ1-2,-,TRBV5-1
TGTGCCAGCAGTTTAAGAAGGGAGGGTGAGCAGTTCTTC,CASSLRREGEQFF,TRBD2,TRBJ2-1,once,TRBV28
TGCGCCAGCAGCCAAGGGGCAGCTAATGAAAAACTGTTTTTT,CASSQGAANEKLFF,-,TRBJ1-4,-,TRBV5-1
TGTGCCACCAGTGAGGGGACAGGGACCTACGAGCAGTACTTC,CATSEGTGTYEQYF,TRBD1,TRBJ2-7,-,TRBV24-1
TGTGCCAGCAGTTTATCGACAGGCTATGGCTACACCTTC,CASSLSTGYGYTF,-,TRBJ1-2,-,TRBV27
TGTGCCAGTCTTAGCCTCGGACAGCCCCCTAACTATGGCTACACCTTC,CASLSLGQPPNYGYTF,-,TRBJ1-2,-,TRBV19
TGTGCAAGTCGCTTAGCTATCGGGGGTCCTCAGCCCCAGCATTTT,CASRLAIGGPQPQHF,-,TRBJ1-5,-,TRBV12-2
TGTGCCAGCAGTCCCTCGGACAGGGGATATGGCTACACCTTC,CASSPSDRGYGYTF,TRBD1,TRBJ1-2,-,TRBV11-1
TGTGCCAGTAGTATTGTGAGTCAGCCCCAGCATTTT,CASSIVSQPQHF,-,TRBJ1-5,-,TRBV19
TGTGCCAGCAGTTTGAGGTTTTCGAATGGCTACACCTTC,CASSLRFSNGYTF,-,TRBJ1-2,-,TRBV28
TGTGCCAGCAGCCGTTGTGCCAGGGGTAAGTACGAGCAGTACTTC,CASSRCARGKYEQYF,-,TRBJ2-7,-,TRBV12-1
TGTGCCAGAAGCTTAGCTCTACGCGTGTGTCTAGCGGGCCCGTCCGGGGAGCTGTTTTTT,CARSLALRVCLAGPSGELFF,-,TRBJ2-2,-,TRBV7-5
TGCGCCAGCAGTGAGTCCGGGACAGGGTTTGGCTACACCTTC,CASSESGTGFGYTF,TRBD1,TRBJ1-2,-,TRBV10-2
TGTGCCAGCAGGCCCAGGGGGCTCAGCACAGATACGCAGTATTTT,CASRPRGLSTDTQYF,TRBD1,TRBJ2-3,-,TRBV27
TGTGCCAGTAGTATTACTGTGACAGGGGTTGGCTACACCTTC,CASSITVTGVGYTF,TRBD1,TRBJ1-2,few,TRBV19
TGCGCCAGCAGCCAAGATTGGTGGACAGGAACCAATAACTATGGCTACACCTTC,CASSQDWWTGTNNYGYTF,TRBD1,TRBJ1-2,-,TRBV4-1
TGTGCCAGCAGCTCGGGGGGGGCTGAGGGCCACTATGGCTACACCTTC,CASSSGGAEGHYGYTF,-,TRBJ1-2,-,TRBV6-6
TGCGCCAGCAAAGGGACAGGATACAATCAGCCCCAGCATTTT,CASKGTGYNQPQHF,TRBD1,TRBJ1-5,-,TRBV10-2
TGTGCCAGCACCGACAGTTACACTGAAGCTTTCTTT,CASTDSYTEAFF,-,TRBJ1-1,-,TRBV19
TGTGCCAGCAGCCCTGGGACAAGCAGTGGCTACACCTTC,CASSPGTSSGYTF,-,TRBJ1-2,-,TRBV7-8
TGTGCCAGCAGCTTAAGTAGTCCGAACACCGGGGAGCTGTTTTTT,CASSLSSPNTGELFF,-,TRBJ2-2,-,TRBV7-9
TGTGCCAGCAGGGAAACCGGGAATTCAGCTGGAAAACTGTTTTTT,CASRETGNSAGKLFF,-,TRBJ1-4,-,TRBV6-6
TGTGCCAGCAGCTCACAGGACAGGGGAACTTCTGGAAACACCATATATTTT,CASSSQDRGTSGNTIYF,TRBD1,TRBJ1-3,-,TRBV11-2